These T cell receptor beta chains were read from a single sample in a study of cytomegalovirus exposure and HLA in healthy donors. Generated by immunoSEQ multiplex PCR, the TCRdb table keeps only in-frame clones and is missing some. The profile shows about 170,000 clones, 73% of them singletons. Material: PBMCs. These receptors were taken from a woman aged 18-35 years in good health and CMV-seropositive. The CDR3 runs from the conserved cysteine through the conserved F or W. The D gene is left open where the match is weak. Rows give clone size only sometimes, using once, few, many, or a class for an expanded clone.

length | size | J | V | D | DNA | CDR3
16 | NA | TRBJ1-2 | TRBV21-1 | NA | TGTGCCAGCAGCCCGACGAACCGGGACAGGGGGCGTGTCTACACCTTC | CASSPTNRDRGRVYTF
14 | NA | TRBJ2-1 | TRBV7-8 | NA | TGTGCCAGCAGCTTAGATTTATCCTCCAATGAGCAGTTCTTC | CASSLDLSSNEQFF
17 | NA | TRBJ1-6 | TRBV5-1 | TRBD1 | TGCGCCAGCAGCGCAGGGGGGACTTTGGTCTTAAATTCACCCCTCCACTTT | CASSAGGTLVLNSPLHF
14 | NA | TRBJ2-1 | TRBV5-4 | TRBD2 | TGTGCCAGCAGCCTGCCCACTAGCGACAATGAGCAGTTCTTC | CASSLPTSDNEQFF
13 | NA | TRBJ1-2 | TRBV10-3 | TRBD1 | TGTGCCATCAGTGAGTCGACAGGGGTCGGCTACACCTTC | CAISESTGVGYTF
13 | once | TRBJ2-5 | TRBV6-5 | NA | TGTGCCAGCAGTTACGGGGGCGAGAAGACCCAGTACTTC | CASSYGGEKTQYF
16 | NA | TRBJ1-2 | TRBV2 | TRBD1 | TGTGCCAGCACTACGGACAGGGGGCGCGTTAAGAATGGCTACACCTTC | CASTTDRGRVKNGYTF
13 | few | TRBJ1-5 | TRBV7-6 | NA | TGTGCCAGCAGCATAGACAGAAATCAGCCCCAGCATTTT | CASSIDRNQPQHF
15 | NA | TRBJ2-5 | TRBV7-9 | NA | TGTGCCAGCAGCTTCCCCCGCGGGGTCGGAGAGACCCAGTACTTC | CASSFPRGVGETQYF
17 | NA | TRBJ1-6 | TRBV9 | NA | TGTGCCAGCAATAGTAGGTCCGGACATTCGGGTAATTCACCCCTCCACTTT | CASNSRSGHSGNSPLHF
15 | few | TRBJ1-5 | TRBV28 | TRBD1 | TGTGCCAGCAGTTTAGGTGACAGGGACGATCAGCCCCAGCATTTT | CASSLGDRDDQPQHF
15 | NA | TRBJ1-2 | TRBV9 | TRBD1 | TGTGCCAGCAGCGTGGGACAGAGTGCTAACTATGGCTACACCTTC | CASSVGQSANYGYTF
16 | NA | TRBJ2-3 | TRBV4-2 | NA | TGTGCCAGCAGCCAAGATCCGGGGGTACGCACAGATACGCAGTATTTT | CASSQDPGVRTDTQYF
14 | NA | TRBJ2-1 | TRBV2 | NA | TGTGCCAGCAGCGTTGCCAGCTCCTACAATGAGCAGTTCTTC | CASSVASSYNEQFF
18 | NA | TRBJ2-7 | TRBV10-3 | TRBD2 | TGTGCCATCAGTGATTCTGGTAGCGGGGTGATTAGCCCCTACGAGCAGTACTTC | CAISDSGSGVISPYEQYF
15 | NA | TRBJ1-1 | TRBV5-1 | TRBD1 | TGCGCCAGCAGAACAGGGGGGTCCGGGTTTGTCCAAGCGGTCTTT | CASRTGGSGFVQAVF
14 | once | TRBJ1-2 | TRBV15 | TRBD1 | TGTGCCACCAGCAGAGATGACAGGGCAGACGGCTACACCTTC | CATSRDDRADGYTF
17 | NA | TRBJ2-2 | TRBV7-9 | TRBD2 | TGTTCCAGCAGCTCAGGACTAGCGGGGGGCGGCACCGGGGAGCTGTTTTTT | CSSSSGLAGGGTGELFF
13 | once | TRBJ2-5 | TRBV6-5 | NA | TGTGCCAGCAGCTCCGACAGTCGGGAGACCCAGTACTTC | CASSSDSRETQYF
16 | NA | TRBJ2-5 | TRBV9 | NA | TGTGCCAGCAGCGGGGGGGGCGGGGGAGACCAAGAGACCCAGTACTTC | CASSGGGGGDQETQYF
15 | NA | TRBJ1-4 | TRBV27 | TRBD1 | TGTGCCAGCAGTTCTGGGACAGGGAATAATGAAAAACTGTTTTTT | CASSSGTGNNEKLFF
16 | NA | TRBJ2-6 | TRBV5-1 | NA | TGCGCCAGCAGCAACCTTGGGAGCACAGGGGCCAACGTCCTGACTTTC | CASSNLGSTGANVLTF
13 | NA | TRBJ1-1 | TRBV11-2 | NA | TGTGCCAGCAGCTTATACCAGATCACTGAAGCTTTCTTT | CASSLYQITEAFF
13 | few | TRBJ2-7 | TRBV13 | NA | TGTGCCAGCAGCTTAGCCGGAAGGGGCGAGCAGTACTTC | CASSLAGRGEQYF
14 | NA | TRBJ2-1 | TRBV2 | NA | TGTGCCAGCTCGCCGGGGGGCCCCTACAATGAGCAGTTCTTC | CASSPGGPYNEQFF
17 | NA | TRBJ2-1 | TRBV7-2 | NA | TGTGCCAGCAGCTTTTACTCGACTAGGAGGGTCTACAATGAGCAGTTCTTC | CASSFYSTRRVYNEQFF
13 | NA | TRBJ1-5 | TRBV10-3 | TRBD1 | TGTGCCATCAAAGGGGGCCAGGATCAGCCCCAGCATTTT | CAIKGGQDQPQHF
13 | NA | TRBJ1-2 | TRBV7-8 | TRBD1 | TGTGCCAGCAGTCTGGACAGGTCCTATGGCTACACCTTC | CASSLDRSYGYTF
16 | NA | TRBJ1-3 | TRBV7-9 | NA | TGTGCCAGCAGCTTAATGCCGATAGAAGCTGGAAACACCATATATTTT | CASSLMPIEAGNTIYF
15 | NA | TRBJ2-3 | TRBV9 | TRBD2 | TGTGCCAGCAGCCGCAGACTAGCGGGGGGGGAGGCGCAGTATTTT | CASSRRLAGGEAQYF
16 | NA | TRBJ1-1 | TRBV2 | NA | TGTGCCAGCAGTGAATTCTCGGTGTCTCAGGGCACTGAAGCTTTCTTT | CASSEFSVSQGTEAFF
16 | NA | TRBJ2-2 | TRBV7-9 | NA | TGTGCCAGCAGCCAAGGTCTAGGCGAGAACACCGGGGAGCTGTTTTTT | CASSQGLGENTGELFF
16 | NA | TRBJ2-7 | TRBV5-1 | NA | TGCGCCAGCAGCTCCACCCGGGGAATACCCTCCTACGAGCAGTACTTC | CASSSTRGIPSYEQYF
13 | NA | TRBJ2-3 | TRBV2 | NA | TGTGCCGGCACCGGGACTAGCACAGATACGCAGTATTTT | CAGTGTSTDTQYF
16 | NA | TRBJ2-7 | TRBV9 | TRBD1 | TGTGCCAGCAGCGTAGGACCCGGGGCAGGGGGCTACGAGCAGTACTTC | CASSVGPGAGGYEQYF
15 | NA | TRBJ1-5 | TRBV16 | NA | TGTGCCAGCAGCCAATGGAGGAATAGCAATCAGCCCCAGCATTTT | CASSQWRNSNQPQHF
16 | NA | TRBJ2-3 | TRBV7-2 | NA | TGTGCCAGCAGCCCAGGATCCCCGTCAGGCACAGATACGCAGTATTTT | CASSPGSPSGTDTQYF
15 | NA | TRBJ1-1 | TRBV14 | NA | TGTGCCAGCAGCCCCCTGGGGGGGATGAACACTGAAGCTTTCTTT | CASSPLGGMNTEAFF
18 | NA | TRBJ1-2 | TRBV27 | NA | TGTGCCAGCAGTTCCTTCACTCCGACAGTCGGTACTAACTATGGCTACACCTTC | CASSSFTPTVGTNYGYTF
12 | NA | TRBJ2-7 | TRBV30 | NA | TGCGCCTGGAGTGGAGGCGAGCACGAGCAGTACTTC | CAWSGGEHEQYF